This T cell receptor (beta chain) stems from a study of cytomegalovirus exposure and HLA in healthy donors. Study-wide background: Approximately 190 million T cells yielded some 100 million unique TCR beta sequences, as an earlier analysis found.

The study's findings and limits: The likely origin of a cluster of highly shared sequence variants was a sequencing artifact. With further analysis later on, most CMV-associated TCR beta chains appeared HLA-restricted. Later analysis associated a missense DCLRE1C variant with TCR beta V- and J-gene trimming.

In the case of this clone: Its antigen remains unidentified.

Germline CDR1 reads SEHNR; CDR2 reads FQNEAQ (reference sequence). Trimming cost V 7 bases and J 3 bases; bases outside gene matches: 8. CDR3 length: 15 residues. Primers for the PCR totalled 60 Vbeta and 13 Jbeta. Here immunoSEQ multiplex PCR was the method, and the copy in TCRdb shows in-frame clones only, minus some. The sample has some 130,000 clones, around 81% seen once. V and J are TRBV7-9 and TRBJ2-7; TRBD1 matches at 11 bases. Sequenced material: PBMCs. This TCR came from a man between 18 and 35 years old in good health and CMV-seronegative. The CDR3 region has the DNA TGTGCCAGCAATCTGAGGGGACAGGGGGTCTACGAGCAGTACTTC. Translating gives CASNLRGQGVYEQYF.